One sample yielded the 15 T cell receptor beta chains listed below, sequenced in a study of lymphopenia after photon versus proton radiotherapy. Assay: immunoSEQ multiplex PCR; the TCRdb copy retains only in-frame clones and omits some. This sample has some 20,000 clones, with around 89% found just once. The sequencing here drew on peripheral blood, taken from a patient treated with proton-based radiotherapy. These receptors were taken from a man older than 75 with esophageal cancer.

The CDR3 DNA is TGTGCCAGCAGCACAGAGGAGGGGCGCGAGCAGTACTTC. Protein sequence: CASSTEEGREQYF. The chain joins TRBV11-3 to TRBJ2-7, with D perhaps TRBD2 (6 bases). The V gene's germline CDR1 is SGHNT and CDR2 YENEEA. V shed 5 bases and J shed 6 bases, with 14 bases lying between them. There are 13 residues in the CDR3.

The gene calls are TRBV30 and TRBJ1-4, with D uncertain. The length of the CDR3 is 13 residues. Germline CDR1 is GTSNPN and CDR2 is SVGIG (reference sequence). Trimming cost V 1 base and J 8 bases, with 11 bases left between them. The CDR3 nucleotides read TGTGCCTGGAGTGAACTAACTGGCGAAAAACTGTTTTTT. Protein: CAWSELTGEKLFF.

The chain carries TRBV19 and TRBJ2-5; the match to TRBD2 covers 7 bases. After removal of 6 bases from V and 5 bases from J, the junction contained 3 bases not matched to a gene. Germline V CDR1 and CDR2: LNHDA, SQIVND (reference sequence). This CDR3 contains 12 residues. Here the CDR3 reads CASRQAGETQYF. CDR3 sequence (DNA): TGTGCCAGTAGGCAAGCGGGGGAGACCCAGTACTTC.

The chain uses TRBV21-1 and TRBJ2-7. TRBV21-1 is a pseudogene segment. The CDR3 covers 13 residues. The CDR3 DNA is TGTGCCAGCAGCAGGGACGACTCCTACGAGCAGTACTTC. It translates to CASSRDDSYEQYF.

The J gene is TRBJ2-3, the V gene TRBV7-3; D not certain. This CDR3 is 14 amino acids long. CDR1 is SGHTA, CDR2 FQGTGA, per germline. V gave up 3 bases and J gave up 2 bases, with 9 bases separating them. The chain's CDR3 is CASSLQASTDTQYF. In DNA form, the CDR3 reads TGTGCCAGCAGCTTGCAGGCCTCCACAGATACGCAGTATTTT.

CDR3 DNA sequence: TGTGCAAGTCGCTTAGCGCTGGGCCCTAGCTCCTATAATTCACCCCTCCACTTT. It specifies CASRLALGPSSYNSPLHF. The chain combines TRBV12-2 with TRBJ1-6. TRBV12-2 counts as a pseudogene. The length of the CDR3 is 18 residues.

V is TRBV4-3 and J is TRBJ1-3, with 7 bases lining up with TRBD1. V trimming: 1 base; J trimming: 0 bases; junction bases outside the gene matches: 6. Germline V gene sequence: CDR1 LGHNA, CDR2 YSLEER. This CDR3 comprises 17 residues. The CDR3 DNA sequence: TGCGCCAGCAGCCAAGGGGCAGGGGGAAGCTCTGGAAACACCATATATTTT. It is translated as CASSQGAGGSSGNTIYF.

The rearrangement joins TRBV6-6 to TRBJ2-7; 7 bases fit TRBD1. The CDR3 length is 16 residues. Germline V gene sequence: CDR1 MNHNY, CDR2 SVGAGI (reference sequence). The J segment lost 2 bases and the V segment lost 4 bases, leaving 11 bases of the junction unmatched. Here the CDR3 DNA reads TGTGCCAGCAGTTTCCGACAGGGTGTCCGCACCTACGAGCAGTACTTC. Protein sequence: CASSFRQGVRTYEQYF.

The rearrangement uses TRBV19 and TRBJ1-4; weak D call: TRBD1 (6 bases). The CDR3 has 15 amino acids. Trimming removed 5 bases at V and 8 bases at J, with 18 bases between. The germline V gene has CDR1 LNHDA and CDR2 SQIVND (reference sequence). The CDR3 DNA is TGTGCCAGTAGTTTAACCACCGGGACACTCGAAAAACTGTTTTTT. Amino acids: CASSLTTGTLEKLFF.

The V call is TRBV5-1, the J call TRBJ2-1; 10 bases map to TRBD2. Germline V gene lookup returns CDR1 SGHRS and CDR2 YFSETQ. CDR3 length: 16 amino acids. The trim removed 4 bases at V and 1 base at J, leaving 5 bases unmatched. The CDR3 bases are TGCGCCAGCAGCCCTACAGCGGGGGGGTCCTACAATGAGCAGTTCTTC. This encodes CASSPTAGGSYNEQFF. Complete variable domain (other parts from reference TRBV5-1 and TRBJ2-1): KAGVTQTPRYLIKTRGQQVTLSCSPISGHRSVSWYQQTPGQGLQFLFEYFSETQRNKGNFPGRFSGRQFSNSRSEMNVSTLELGDSALYLCASSPTAGGSYNEQFFGPGTRLTVL.

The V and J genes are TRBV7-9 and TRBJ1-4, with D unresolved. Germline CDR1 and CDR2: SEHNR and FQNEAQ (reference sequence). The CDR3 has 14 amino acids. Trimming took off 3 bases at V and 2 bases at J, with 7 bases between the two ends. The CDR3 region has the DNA TGTGCCAGCAGCTTGACGGTTACTAATGAAAAACTGTTTTTT. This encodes CASSLTVTNEKLFF.

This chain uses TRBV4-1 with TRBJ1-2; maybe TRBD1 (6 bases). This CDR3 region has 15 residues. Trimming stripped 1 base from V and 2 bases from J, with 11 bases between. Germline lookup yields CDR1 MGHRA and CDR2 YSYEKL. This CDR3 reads CASSQVPGANYGYTF. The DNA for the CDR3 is TGCGCCAGCAGCCAAGTTCCAGGGGCAAACTATGGCTACACCTTC.

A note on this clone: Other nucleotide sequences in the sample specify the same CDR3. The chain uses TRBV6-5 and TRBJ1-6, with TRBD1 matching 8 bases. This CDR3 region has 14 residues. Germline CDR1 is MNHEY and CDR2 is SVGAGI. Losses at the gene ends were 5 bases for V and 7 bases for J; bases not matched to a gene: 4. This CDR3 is CASSPGQVNSPLHF. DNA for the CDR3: TGTGCCAGCAGTCCGGGACAGGTCAATTCACCCCTCCACTTT.

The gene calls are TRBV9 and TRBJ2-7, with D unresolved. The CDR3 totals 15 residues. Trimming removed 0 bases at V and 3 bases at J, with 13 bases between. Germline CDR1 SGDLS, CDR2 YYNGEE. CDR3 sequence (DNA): TGTGCCAGCAGCGTAGCCCCCGGACGATTCTACGAGCAGTACTTC. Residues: CASSVAPGRFYEQYF. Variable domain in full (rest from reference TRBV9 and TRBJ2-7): DSGVTQTPKHLITATGQRVTLRCSPRSGDLSVYWYQQSLDQGLQFLIQYYNGEERAKGNILERFSAQQFPDLHSELNLSSLELGDSALYFCASSVAPGRFYEQYFGPGTRLTVT.

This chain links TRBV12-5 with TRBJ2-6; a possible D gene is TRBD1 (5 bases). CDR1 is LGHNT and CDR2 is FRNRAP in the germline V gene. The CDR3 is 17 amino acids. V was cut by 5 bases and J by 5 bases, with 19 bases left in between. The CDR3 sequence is CASGRGSGQSRANVLTF. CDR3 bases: TGTGCTAGTGGTCGTGGATCAGGACAAAGTCGGGCCAACGTCCTGACTTTC.